This T cell receptor beta chain is drawn from a study of T cell repertoires in cytomegalovirus infection. At the level of the study: Indications came from public TCR beta signatures; they pointed to CMV infection and to a matching HLA type. General study points: Clonotypes of TCR beta that were HLA-C-restricted and CMV-specific dominated the ex vivo response.

On this clonotype itself: Its specificity is not known.

The CDR3 contains 11 residues. The germline V gene has CDR1 DFQATT and CDR2 SNEGSKA (reference sequence). Trimming left V 5 bases short and J 6 bases short, with 10 bases between. TCRdb called the reads again in MiXCR, with one record for every CDR3 protein. The data contain just under 550,000 distinct CDR3 sequences, around 27% of them seen just once; the ten biggest clones take up over 10%. This sequence joins TRBV20-1 and TRBJ1-1; possibly TRBD1 for D (5 bases). Sequences were obtained from PBMCs. The TCR comes from a human donor in good health (CMV status not recorded). Some clones in this sample may be carry-over from other donors' samples. Written as DNA, the CDR3 is TGCAGTGCTGGAAGGGGTGCTGAAGCTTTCTTT. Residues: CSAGRGAEAFF.